Only a few counts were recorded for the clone carrying this T cell receptor beta chain. The antigen is undetermined. Generated by immunoSEQ multiplex PCR, the TCRdb table keeps only in-frame clones and is missing some. The data contain about 8,000 clones, 55% to 70% of them singletons. The data stem from a study of T cells in tumors after PD-1 blockade. Overall study context: Tumor samples averaged about 26,000 templates (range roughly 554-100,000) and some 6,000 unique clonotypes. General study findings and limits: After therapy, most expanded exhausted CD8+ clones were absent pre-treatment, suggesting clonal replacement.

The germline gives CDR1 LGHNT, CDR2 FRNRAP. The CDR3 covers 16 residues. The V and J ends lost 5 bases and 1 base, in that order; junction bases with no gene match: 4. The V and J genes are TRBV12-5 and TRBJ2-2, with 10 bases identical to TRBD1. The starting material was tumor tissue, obtained after anti-PD-1 treatment. The clonotype was recovered from a human donor with basal cell carcinoma. Here the CDR3 DNA reads TGTGCTAGTGGTCCTTGGACAGGGGGGAACACCGGGGAGCTGTTTTTT. Translation gives CASGPWTGGNTGELFF. The whole variable domain, remainder taken from reference TRBV12-5 and TRBJ2-2, is DARVTQTPRHKVTEMGQEVTMRCQPILGHNTVFWYRQTMMQGLELLAYFRNRAPLDDSGMPKDRFSAEMPDATLATLKIQPSEPRDSAVYFCASGPWTGGNTGELFFGEGSRLTVL.